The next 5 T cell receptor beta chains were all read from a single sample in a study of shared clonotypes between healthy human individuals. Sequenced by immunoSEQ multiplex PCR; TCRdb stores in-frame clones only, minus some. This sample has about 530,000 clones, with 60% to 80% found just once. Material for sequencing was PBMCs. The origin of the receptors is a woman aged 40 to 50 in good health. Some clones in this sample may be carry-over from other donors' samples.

The DNA for the CDR3 is TGTGCCAGCAGCTTATGGGTACTAGTTAACACCGGGGAGCTGTTTTTT. It encodes CASSLWVLVNTGELFF. The chain combines TRBV7-2 with TRBJ2-2; tentatively, D is TRBD2 (5 bases). This CDR3 has 16 residues. The V and J ends lost 2 bases and 2 bases respectively, with 12 bases between them. CDR1 and CDR2 (germline): SGHTA, FQGNSA.

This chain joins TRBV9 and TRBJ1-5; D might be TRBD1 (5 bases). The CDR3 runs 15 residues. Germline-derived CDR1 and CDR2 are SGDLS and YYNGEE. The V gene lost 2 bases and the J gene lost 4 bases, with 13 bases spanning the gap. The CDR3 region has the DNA TGTGCCAGCAGCGTTACAGGAGCCGCGAATCAGCCCCAGCATTTT. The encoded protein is CASSVTGAANQPQHF.

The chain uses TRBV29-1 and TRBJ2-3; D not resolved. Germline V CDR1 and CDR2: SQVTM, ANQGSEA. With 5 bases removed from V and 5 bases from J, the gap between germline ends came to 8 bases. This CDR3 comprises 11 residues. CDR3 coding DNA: TGCAGCGTTCTGGTGGTAGATACGCAGTATTTT. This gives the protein CSVLVVDTQYF.

CDR3 sequence (DNA): TGCAGCGTAGCAGGGTCGGTTGAAGCTTTCTTT. Residues: CSVAGSVEAFF. The chain combines TRBV29-1 with TRBJ1-1; D perhaps matches TRBD1 (5 bases). Trimming removed 6 bases at V and 7 bases at J, with 12 bases between. From germline, CDR1 is SQVTM and CDR2 ANQGSEA. The CDR3 length is 11 residues.

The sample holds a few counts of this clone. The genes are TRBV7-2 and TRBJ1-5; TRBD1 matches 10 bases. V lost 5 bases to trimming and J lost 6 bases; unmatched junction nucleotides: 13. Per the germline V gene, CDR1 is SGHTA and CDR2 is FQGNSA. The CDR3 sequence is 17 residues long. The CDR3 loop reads CASSKHSTGGGGQPQHF. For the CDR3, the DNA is TGTGCCAGCAGCAAACACTCGACAGGGGGCGGAGGTCAGCCCCAGCATTTT. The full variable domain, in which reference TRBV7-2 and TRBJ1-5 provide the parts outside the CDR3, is GAGVSQSPSNKVTEKGKDVELRCDPISGHTALYWYRQSLGQGLEFLIYFQGNSAPDKSGLPSDRFSAERTGGSVSTLTIQRTQQEDSAVYLCASSKHSTGGGGQPQHFGDGTRLSIL.